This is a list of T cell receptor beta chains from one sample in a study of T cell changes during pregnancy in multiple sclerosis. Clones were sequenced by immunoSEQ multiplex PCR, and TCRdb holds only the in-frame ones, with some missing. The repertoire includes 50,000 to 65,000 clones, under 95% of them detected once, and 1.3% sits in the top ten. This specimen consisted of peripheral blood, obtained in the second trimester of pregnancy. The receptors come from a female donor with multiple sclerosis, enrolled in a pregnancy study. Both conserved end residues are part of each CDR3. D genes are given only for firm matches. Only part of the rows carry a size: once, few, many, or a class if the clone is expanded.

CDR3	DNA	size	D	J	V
CASSPLGRGGDEQYF	TGCGCCAGCAGCCCCCTAGGGCGGGGTGGGGACGAGCAGTACTTC	once	.	TRBJ2-7	TRBV4-1
CASSIGTSTETQYF	TGTGCCAGCAGCATCGGGACTAGCACAGAGACCCAGTACTTC	.	TRBD2	TRBJ2-5	TRBV5-4
CASSLVGGANEQFF	TGCGCCAGCAGCTTGGTTGGTGGGGCCAATGAGCAGTTCTTC	.	.	TRBJ2-1	TRBV5-1
CASSIRGGNYGYTF	TGTGCCAGTAGTATCCGTGGAGGGAACTATGGCTACACCTTC	.	.	TRBJ1-2	TRBV19
CASRPTGGVYEQYF	TGTGCCAGCAGACCGACAGGGGGTGTTTACGAGCAGTACTTC	.	TRBD1	TRBJ2-7	TRBV2
CSAFIPGQHVSGYTF	TGCAGCGCTTTTATACCGGGACAGCATGTGAGTGGCTACACCTTC	few	TRBD1	TRBJ1-2	TRBV29-1
CASSWGQGPNYGYTF	TGCGCCAGCAGTTGGGGACAGGGCCCTAACTATGGCTACACCTTC	.	TRBD1	TRBJ1-2	TRBV10-2
CASSPFTSTDTQYF	TGCGCCAGCAGCCCTTTTACTAGCACAGATACGCAGTATTTT	.	.	TRBJ2-3	TRBV5-1
CASRNRGDQPQHF	TGTGCCAGCAGAAACAGGGGAGATCAGCCCCAGCATTTT	.	TRBD1	TRBJ1-5	TRBV6-6
CASSVGAWQATYEQYF	TGTGCCAGCAGCGTAGGTGCCTGGCAGGCGACCTACGAGCAGTACTTC	.	.	TRBJ2-7	TRBV9
CASSVAGAGYNEQFF	TGTGCCAGCAGCGTAGCTGGGGCGGGGTACAATGAGCAGTTCTTC	.	.	TRBJ2-1	TRBV9
CATSRNRVGQPQHF	TGTGCCACCAGCAGGAACAGGGTTGGACAGCCCCAGCATTTT	.	.	TRBJ1-5	TRBV15
CASSPVELIETLGTEAFF	TGTGCCAGCAGTCCAGTGGAGCTGATCGAGACGCTTGGCACTGAAGCTTTCTTT	.	.	TRBJ1-1	TRBV7-8
CASSTVKGQSPLHF	TGTGCCAGTAGCACCGTCAAGGGGCAATCACCCCTCCACTTT	.	.	TRBJ1-6	TRBV19
CASSVAGELDGYTF	TGTGCCAGCAGCGTAGCTGGGGAGTTAGATGGCTACACCTTC	.	.	TRBJ1-2	TRBV9
CASSQDRAGGTQYF	TGCGCCAGCAGCCAAGATAGGGCGGGAGGGACCCAGTACTTC	once	TRBD2	TRBJ2-5	TRBV4-3
CSVVSSRRGWKDTQYF	TGCAGCGTTGTGTCGAGTAGGCGGGGGTGGAAAGATACGCAGTATTTT	.	TRBD2	TRBJ2-3	TRBV29-1
CASFTGQGRGDTEAFF	TGTGCCAGCTTCACCGGACAGGGGAGGGGTGACACTGAAGCTTTCTTT	.	TRBD1	TRBJ1-1	TRBV7-6
CASADSSYEQYF	TGTGCCTCCGCCGACAGTTCCTACGAGCAGTACTTC	.	.	TRBJ2-7	TRBV19
CASSLGPSNEQFF	TGCGCCAGCAGCTTGGGGCCCTCTAATGAGCAGTTCTTC	.	.	TRBJ2-1	TRBV5-1
CASSTWSEGLALETEAFF	TGTGCCAGCAGCACTTGGTCCGAAGGTCTGGCGTTGGAGACTGAAGCTTTCTTT	.	.	TRBJ1-1	TRBV7-9
CASSLNTGGSYEQYF	TGTGCCAGCTCTCTTAATACAGGGGGCTCCTACGAGCAGTACTTC	.	TRBD1	TRBJ2-7	TRBV18
CATSGEGEQFF	TGTGCCACCAGCGGCGAGGGTGAGCAGTTCTTC	.	.	TRBJ2-1	TRBV15
CASSPLVQGGNEQFF	TGTGCCAGCTCACCACTTGTGCAGGGAGGGAATGAGCAGTTCTTC	.	TRBD2	TRBJ2-1	TRBV18
CSVGTQGGRGYTF	TGCAGCGTTGGGACACAGGGGGGTCGCGGCTACACCTTC	.	TRBD1	TRBJ1-2	TRBV29-1
CASSLTGNTGELFF	TGTGCTAGCAGCTTAACGGGAAACACCGGGGAGCTGTTTTTT	.	.	TRBJ2-2	TRBV7-7
CASSASLAGAGDTQYF	TGTGCCAGCAGCGCCTCACTAGCGGGGGCAGGTGATACGCAGTATTTT	.	TRBD2	TRBJ2-3	TRBV9
CASSLVVAGATQYF	TGTGCCAGCAGCCTTGTAGTAGCCGGAGCGACCCAGTACTTC	.	.	TRBJ2-5	TRBV7-6
CASSLSQGPYNEQFF	TGTGCCAGCAGCTTGTCCCAGGGTCCCTACAATGAGCAGTTCTTC	once	.	TRBJ2-1	TRBV5-4
CASRDGYSYNEQFF	TGCGCCAGTAGAGACGGGTACTCCTACAATGAGCAGTTCTTC	.	.	TRBJ2-1	TRBV5-1
CASRSRGGPQETQYF	TGCGCCAGCAGGAGTAGGGGGGGACCGCAAGAGACCCAGTACTTC	.	.	TRBJ2-5	TRBV5-1
CASSAPGQINSPLHF	TGTGCCAGTAGTGCTCCGGGACAGATAAATTCACCCCTCCACTTT	.	TRBD1	TRBJ1-6	TRBV19
CSVEDGSRGRGTGYTF	TGCAGCGTTGAAGATGGTAGCAGGGGGCGAGGGACTGGCTACACCTTC	.	TRBD1	TRBJ1-2	TRBV29-1
CASSSLGGGPYTDTQYF	TGTGCCAGCAGTTCCCTTGGCGGGGGGCCATACACAGATACGCAGTATTTT	.	TRBD2	TRBJ2-3	TRBV6-7
CASSSPGMNTEAFF	TGTGCCAGCAGTTCCCCGGGAATGAACACTGAAGCTTTCTTT	.	.	TRBJ1-1	TRBV27
CASSWTLAGGAYEQYF	TGCGCCAGCAGCTGGACCCTAGCGGGGGGGGCCTACGAGCAGTACTTC	.	TRBD2	TRBJ2-7	TRBV5-1
CASSPDSSGNTIYF	TGCGCCAGCAGCCCGGACAGCTCTGGAAACACCATATATTTT	once	.	TRBJ1-3	TRBV5-1
CASSGTGAQPQHF	TGTGCCAGTTCCGGGACAGGGGCCCAGCCCCAGCATTTT	.	TRBD1	TRBJ1-5	TRBV7-2
CASSFYQGVETEAFF	TGCGCCAGCAGCTTTTATCAGGGGGTTGAGACTGAAGCTTTCTTT	.	TRBD1	TRBJ1-1	TRBV5-1